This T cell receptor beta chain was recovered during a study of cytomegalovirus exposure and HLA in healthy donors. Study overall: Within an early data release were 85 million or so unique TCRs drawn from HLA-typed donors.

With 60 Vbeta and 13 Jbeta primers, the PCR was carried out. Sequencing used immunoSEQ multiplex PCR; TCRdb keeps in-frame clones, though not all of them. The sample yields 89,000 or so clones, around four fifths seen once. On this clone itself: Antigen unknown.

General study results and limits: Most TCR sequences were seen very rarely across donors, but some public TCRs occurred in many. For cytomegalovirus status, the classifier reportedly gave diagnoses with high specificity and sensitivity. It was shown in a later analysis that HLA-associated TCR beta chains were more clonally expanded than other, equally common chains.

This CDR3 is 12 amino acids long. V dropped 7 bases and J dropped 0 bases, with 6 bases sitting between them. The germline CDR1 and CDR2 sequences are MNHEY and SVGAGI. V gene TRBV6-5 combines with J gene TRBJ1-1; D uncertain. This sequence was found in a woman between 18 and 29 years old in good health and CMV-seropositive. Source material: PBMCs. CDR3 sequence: CASKSLNTEAFF. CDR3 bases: TGTGCCAGCAAGAGCCTGAACACTGAAGCTTTCTTT.